These T cell receptor beta chains were read from a single sample in a study of shared clonotypes between healthy human individuals. Produced via immunoSEQ multiplex PCR; TCRdb's table is partial and in-frame only. The table shows some 2 million clones, with roughly 94% occurring only once. Sequencing was carried out using naive CD4+ T cells sorted from blood. Receptors originate from a man between 18 and 35 years old in good health. Both conserved end residues are part of each CDR3.

TRBJ2-7 | TRBV7-2 | CASSRQGNYEQYF
TRBJ1-1 | TRBV9 | CASSVGGALNTEAFF
TRBJ1-5 | TRBV18 | CASSPLGGSNQPQHF
TRBJ1-2 | TRBV6-4 | CASSPGSPAYGYTF
TRBJ1-1 | TRBV29-1 | CSVEDRTEAFF
TRBJ2-2 | TRBV11-3 | CASSPDRGSNTGELFF
TRBJ2-2 | TRBV29-1 | CSVEGTSGITGELFF
TRBJ2-7 | TRBV6-1 | CASSEPGQGAYEQYF
TRBJ1-5 | TRBV28 | CASSAAGIGNQPQHF
TRBJ2-1 | TRBV5-4 | CASSLARLAVYNEQFF
TRBJ2-7 | TRBV18 | CASSQGAGGSYEQYF
TRBJ1-6 | TRBV4-3 | CASSQEGGSYNSPLHF
TRBJ2-7 | TRBV6-5 | CASRAGTGFPYEQYF
TRBJ2-3 | TRBV29-1 | CSAEYPIGTDTQYF
TRBJ1-3 | TRBV6-1 | CASIPSGRSGNTIYF
TRBJ2-7 | TRBV5-6 | CASSLVTMTEYF
TRBJ2-2 | TRBV7-2 | CASSRQGQGVTGELFF
TRBJ1-2 | TRBV28 | CASKAGANYGYTF
TRBJ2-1 | TRBV6-4 | CASSAGGERNNEQFF
TRBJ1-1 | TRBV9 | CASSVRDGNTEAFF
TRBJ1-4 | TRBV6-1 | CASSARQGLNEKLFF
TRBJ1-4 | TRBV10-3 | CAISEYGEKLFF
TRBJ2-3 | TRBV15 | CATRARRDRGTDTQYF
TRBJ2-7 | TRBV19 | CASAAGKLAGYYEQYF
TRBJ2-7 | TRBV5-6 | CASSRGREAYEQYF
TRBJ2-1 | TRBV7-9 | CASEVLAVYNEQFF
TRBJ2-1 | TRBV18 | CASSPPDGGAYNEQFF
TRBJ2-5 | TRBV4-1 | CASSPAGAERETQYF
TRBJ2-1 | TRBV19 | CASSIGAGHGDEQFF
TRBJ2-1 | TRBV5-1 | CASSLWAAGYNEQFF
TRBJ2-4 | TRBV5-1 | CASSLPGSGSGGNIQYF
TRBJ2-3 | TRBV5-6 | CASSFPQVDTQYF
TRBJ2-1 | TRBV4-3 | CASSREISGASDYYNEQFF